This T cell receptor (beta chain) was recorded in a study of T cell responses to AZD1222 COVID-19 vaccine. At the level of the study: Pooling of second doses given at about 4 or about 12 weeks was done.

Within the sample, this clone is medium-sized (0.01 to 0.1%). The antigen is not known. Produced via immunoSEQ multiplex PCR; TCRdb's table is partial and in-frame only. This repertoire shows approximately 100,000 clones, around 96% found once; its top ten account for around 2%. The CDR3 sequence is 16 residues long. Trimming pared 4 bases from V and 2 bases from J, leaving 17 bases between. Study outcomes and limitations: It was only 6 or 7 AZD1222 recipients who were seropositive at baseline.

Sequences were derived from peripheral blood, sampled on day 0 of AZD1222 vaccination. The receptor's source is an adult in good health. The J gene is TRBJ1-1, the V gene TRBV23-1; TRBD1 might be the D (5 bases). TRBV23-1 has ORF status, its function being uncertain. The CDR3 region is CASSPPGTGPNTEAFF. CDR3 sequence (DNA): TGCGCCAGCAGTCCCCCGGGGACGGGCCCCAACACTGAAGCTTTCTTT.